This T cell receptor (beta chain) is drawn from a study of blood T cells in healthy people across ages (dated by TCRdb to the mid-2010s). Concerning the study at large: In model experiments, roughly one uniquely barcoded TCR beta cDNA molecule per two T cells was captured by template switching. The study measured age-related changes in TCR beta repertoire diversity using deep sequencing normalized with unique cDNA molecular identifiers. The donors were divided into four age groups: young (average 16 years), middle-aged (almost 40), aged (approximately 64) and long-lived (about 80). Using the same blood draw, the study looked at two additional independent replicas of 1 million unique cDNA reads for two donors, one aged 18 to 30 and the other aged 80 or older. Broad study findings and their caveats: As age increased, observed TCR beta diversity per million T cells dropped in a roughly linear way, and a significant reduction was already evident by age approximately 40. Because donor CMV infection status was unknown, age-related changes in expanded clonotypes were potentially confounded. Bulk unsorted PBMC profiling prevented conclusive comparison of naive and antigen-experienced compartments. Observed TCR beta diversity correlated strongly with the percentage of naive T cells measured by flow cytometry. Estimates of total diversity based on one million sequenced T cells were regarded as lower bounds and as underestimates. Compared with the aged group, the long-lived group had more naive CD4+ T cells, fewer expanded clones and increased TCR diversity, suggesting age selection.

The donors were roughly 38 Caucasian individuals from Russia, aged 6 to 90 years, who were systemically healthy. Each donor gave 8 to 10 milliliters of peripheral blood, drawn into EDTA-treated Vacutainer tubes. Ficoll-Paque density-gradient centrifugation was used to isolate PBMCs, with at least 7 million per sample. Total RNA, at least 6 micrograms per sample, was extracted from PBMCs with Trizol reagent. Naive CD45RAhigh/CD27high T cell percentages were measured by flow cytometry on a PBMC aliquot from every donor. The library came from 5' RACE. Sequencing used an Illumina HiSeq 2500. A second 7 to 11 cycle PCR used a sample-barcoded 5' primer and a J-beta primer mix. Each TCR beta cDNA molecule received a unique molecular identifier from a template-switch 5' adaptor carrying 12 random nucleotides. Each sample yielded at least 2.5 million CDR3-containing paired-end reads. First-strand cDNA synthesis was performed from all RNA using the Mint cDNA synthesis kit, with priming by a TRBC-specific oligonucleotide. Following uracil-DNA glycosylase treatment, all cDNA underwent a first 18-cycle PCR with the universal primers M1SS and BC2_uni_R. The study's processing was this. Normalization of each sample was performed by random selection of 1 million high-quality reads, each carrying a distinct molecular identifier. Reads sharing molecular identifiers were discarded rather than binned into consensus sequences. CDR3 identification, clonotype clustering and error correction used MiTCR with a Q25 quality threshold and the strictest error-elimination algorithm. A nonparametric unseen species model using Euler transformation provided a lower-bound estimate of total TCR beta diversity. Clones were called with MiXCR by TCRdb after fastp trimmed the public reads at Q25, and only in-frame beta chains were retained. CDR3 protein duplicates are merged, each entry listing the most common genes and DNA. For this entry, the V and J calls and clone size follow TCRdb and not the study's own pipeline. The sample has about 930,000 distinct CDR3 sequences on record, 29% of them singletons. The top ten constitute around 9.6% of the sample.

Of note for this clonotype: The antigen it binds to is not known. Per-base quality was not reported, and no clone a single base away is much larger than it.

CDR1 and CDR2, per the germline V gene (reference sequence), are MNHEY and SMNVEV. Including the terminal cysteine and phenylalanine, the CDR3 comprises 17 residues. Only the CDR3 portion is preserved as DNA: 51 bases, with reading frame beginning at the first base. At the junction V is shortened by 2 bases and J by 1 base, with 12 bases in between. These same data were also listed under a study on T cells of mothers and their children. Per that second paper: Nine systemically healthy Caucasian individuals, comprising three mothers and their six children, were included as donors. cDNA synthesis used all of the extracted RNA, with around 1.4 ug of RNA in each 15 ul reaction. In the second PCR, sample barcodes and 2-4 random nucleotides were introduced via the M1S primer. Over 8.5 million TCR beta CDR3 reads were obtained for each mother, and around 2.7 million reads were obtained for each child. TCR recombination output is similarly shaped by thymic selection in related and unrelated pairs, with a minor effect exerted by inherited differences. Normalized repertoire overlap was always slightly but never significantly higher in related than unrelated mother-child pairs. Persistent microchimeric T cell clones were not detected, at a sensitivity of approximately 93 clones per million clonotypes. In the study, deep NGS was used to compare the TCR beta repertoires of mothers and children, and features distinguishing related mother-child pairs from unrelated individuals were sought. Mothers averaged roughly 40 +/- 4 years of age and children averaged 11 +/- 4 years. After adapter ligation with NEBNext reagents, the libraries were sequenced on Illumina HiSeq 2000 with 100+100 nt paired-end reads. To avoid cross-contamination, the mother libraries and the child libraries were prepared a month apart and sequenced in separate runs. For each donor, somewhere between roughly 500,000 and 2,100,000 distinct TCR beta clonotypes were identified. Naive TCR beta clonotypes were estimated from low-frequency clonotypes matched to each donor's FACS-determined naive share, without sorting.

The TCR was taken from a woman in her forties in good health. The sequencing input was blood. Here the chain combines TRBV27 and TRBJ1-6; no D gene call is confident. The CDR3 reads CASSLDGPKSYNSPLHF. The base sequence is TGTGCCAGCAGTTTAGACGGCCCTAAGTCCTATAATTCACCCCTCCACTTT.